This TCR beta chain was profiled in a study of CD8 T cells in ankylosing spondylitis. Points from the study as a whole: What appeared characteristic of ankylosing spondylitis blood was a TCR beta motif of several highly homologous variants. A CD8+ phenotype characterized the disease-linked clones, which were relatively rare in peripheral blood. Some motif variants had been reported before (in reactive arthritis synovial fluid and blood). Within matched ankylosing spondylitis synovial fluid, disease-linked clones were reportedly significantly enriched.

Making use of molecular barcodes, quantitative 5'-RACE generated TCR beta libraries. TCRdb used MiXCR to reprocess the 5' RACE reads, holding one entry per CDR3 protein. The sample has 500,000 to 650,000 distinct CDR3 sequences, roughly 5.2% seen once. This clonotype showed up many times. What it binds is unknown. The CDR3 spans 14 residues. Germline-derived CDR1 and CDR2 are SGHRS and YFSETQ. V was pared by 2 bases and J by 1 base, with 9 bases between. This clonotype was sampled from a male donor with ankylosing spondylitis. The chain has TRBV5-1 and TRBJ2-5; D gene unclear. Sequenced input: blood, either unsorted or a sorted T cell fraction (not recorded which). The CDR3 loop reads CASSFSTTQETQYF. For the CDR3, the DNA is TGCGCCAGCAGCTTTTCGACGACCCAAGAGACCCAGTACTTC.